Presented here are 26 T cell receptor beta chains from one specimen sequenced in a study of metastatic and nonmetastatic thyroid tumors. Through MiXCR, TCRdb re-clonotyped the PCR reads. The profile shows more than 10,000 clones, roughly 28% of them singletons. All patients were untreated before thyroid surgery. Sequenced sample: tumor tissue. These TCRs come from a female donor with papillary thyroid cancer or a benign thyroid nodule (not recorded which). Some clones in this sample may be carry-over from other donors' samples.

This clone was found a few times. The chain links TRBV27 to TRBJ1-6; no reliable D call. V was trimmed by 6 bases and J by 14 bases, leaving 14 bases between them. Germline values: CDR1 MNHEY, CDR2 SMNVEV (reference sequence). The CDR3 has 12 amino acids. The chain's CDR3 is CASSPANSALHF. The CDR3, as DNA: TGTGCCAGCAGCCCCGCTAATTCGGCCCTCCACTTT.

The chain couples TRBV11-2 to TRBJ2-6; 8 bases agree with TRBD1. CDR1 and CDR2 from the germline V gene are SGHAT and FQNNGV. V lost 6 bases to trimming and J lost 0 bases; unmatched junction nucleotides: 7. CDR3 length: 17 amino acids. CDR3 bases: TGTGCCAGCAGATTTGGACAGGGCACCTCTGGGGCCAACGTCCTGACTTTC. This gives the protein CASRFGQGTSGANVLTF.

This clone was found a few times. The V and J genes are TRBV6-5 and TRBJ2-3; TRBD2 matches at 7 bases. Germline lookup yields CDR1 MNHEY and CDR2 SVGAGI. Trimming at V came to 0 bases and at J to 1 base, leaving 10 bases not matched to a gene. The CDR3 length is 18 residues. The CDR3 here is CASSYSLGIAGGTDTQYF. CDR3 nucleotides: TGTGCCAGCAGTTACTCTTTGGGGATAGCGGGTGGCACAGATACGCAGTATTTT.

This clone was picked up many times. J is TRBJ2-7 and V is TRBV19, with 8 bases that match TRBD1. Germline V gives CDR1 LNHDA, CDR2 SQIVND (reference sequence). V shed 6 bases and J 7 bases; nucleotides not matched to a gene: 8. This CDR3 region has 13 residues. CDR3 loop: CASSSDRAGEQYF. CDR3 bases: TGTGCCAGTAGCTCGGACAGGGCAGGGGAGCAGTACTTC.

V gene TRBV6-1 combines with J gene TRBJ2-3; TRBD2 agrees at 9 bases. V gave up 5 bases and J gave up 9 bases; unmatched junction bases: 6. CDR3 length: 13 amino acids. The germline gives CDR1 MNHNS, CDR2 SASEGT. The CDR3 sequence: CASSSGLAGTQYF. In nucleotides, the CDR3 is TGTGCCAGCAGTTCGGGACTAGCTGGCACGCAGTATTTT.

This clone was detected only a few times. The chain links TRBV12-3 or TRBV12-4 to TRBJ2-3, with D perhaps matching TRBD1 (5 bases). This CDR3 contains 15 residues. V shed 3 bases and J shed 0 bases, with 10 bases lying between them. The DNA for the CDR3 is TGTGCCAGCAGTTTGGGGCAGGATAGCACAGATACGCAGTATTTT. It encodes CASSLGQDSTDTQYF.

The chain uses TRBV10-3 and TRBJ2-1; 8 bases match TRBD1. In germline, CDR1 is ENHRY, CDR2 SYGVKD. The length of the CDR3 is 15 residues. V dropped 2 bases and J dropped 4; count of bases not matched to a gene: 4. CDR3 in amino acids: CAISETRQGYNEQFF. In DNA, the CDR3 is TGTGCCATCAGTGAGACCCGACAGGGGTACAATGAGCAGTTCTTC.

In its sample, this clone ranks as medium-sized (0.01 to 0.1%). For the CDR3, the DNA is TGTGCCAGCAGCTTATATGGCAATCAGCCCCAGCATTTT. The encoded protein is CASSLYGNQPQHF. The J gene is TRBJ1-5, the V gene TRBV11-2; unclear D gene. Trimming stripped 2 bases from V and 2 bases from J, with 4 bases between. This CDR3 spans 13 amino acids. The germline CDR1 and CDR2 sequences are SGHAT and FQNNGV.

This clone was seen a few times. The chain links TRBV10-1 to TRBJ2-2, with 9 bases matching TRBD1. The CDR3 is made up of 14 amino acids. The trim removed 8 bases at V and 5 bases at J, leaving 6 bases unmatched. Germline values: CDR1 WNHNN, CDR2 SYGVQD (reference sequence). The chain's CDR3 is CASGDRGETGELFF. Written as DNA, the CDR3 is TGCGCCAGCGGAGACAGGGGGGAAACCGGGGAGCTGTTTTTT.

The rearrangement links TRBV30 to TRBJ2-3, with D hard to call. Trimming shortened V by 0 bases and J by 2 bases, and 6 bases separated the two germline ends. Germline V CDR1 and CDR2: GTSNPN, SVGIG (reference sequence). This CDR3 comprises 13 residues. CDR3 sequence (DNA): TGTGCCTGGAGTGTGACAAACACAGATACGCAGTATTTT. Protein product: CAWSVTNTDTQYF. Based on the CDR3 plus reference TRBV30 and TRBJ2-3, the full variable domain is SQTIHQWPATLVQPVGSPLSLECTVEGTSNPNLYWYRQAAGRGLQLLFYSVGIGQISSEVPQNLSASRPQDRQFILSSKKLLLSDSGFYLCAWSVTNTDTQYFGPGTRLTVL.

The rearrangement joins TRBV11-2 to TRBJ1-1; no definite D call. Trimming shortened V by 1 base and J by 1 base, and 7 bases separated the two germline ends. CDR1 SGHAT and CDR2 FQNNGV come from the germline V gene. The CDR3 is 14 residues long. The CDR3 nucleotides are TGTGCCAGCAGCTTAGTAAGCAGGAACACTGAAGCTTTCTTT. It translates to CASSLVSRNTEAFF.

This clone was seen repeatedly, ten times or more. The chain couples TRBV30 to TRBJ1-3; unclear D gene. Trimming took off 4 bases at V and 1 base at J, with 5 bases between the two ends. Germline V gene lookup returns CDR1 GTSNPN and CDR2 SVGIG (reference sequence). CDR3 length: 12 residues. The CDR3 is CAWKASGNTIYF. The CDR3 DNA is TGTGCCTGGAAAGCTTCTGGAAACACCATATATTTT.

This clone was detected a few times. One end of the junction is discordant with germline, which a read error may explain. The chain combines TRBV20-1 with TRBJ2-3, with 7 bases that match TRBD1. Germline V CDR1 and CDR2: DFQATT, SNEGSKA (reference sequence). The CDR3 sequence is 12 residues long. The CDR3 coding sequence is TGCAGCGCTACAGGGGCCACAGATACGCAGTATTTT. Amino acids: CSATGATDTQYF.

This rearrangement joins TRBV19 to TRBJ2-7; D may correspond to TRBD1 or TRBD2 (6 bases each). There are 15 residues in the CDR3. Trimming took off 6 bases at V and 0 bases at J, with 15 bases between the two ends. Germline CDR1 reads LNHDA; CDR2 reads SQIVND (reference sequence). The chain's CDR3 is CASRPGAGSSYEQYF. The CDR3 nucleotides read TGTGCCAGTAGACCGGGGGCTGGAAGCTCCTACGAGCAGTACTTC.

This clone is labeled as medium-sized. The CDR3 nucleotides read TGTGCCAGCAGCGGCCGGGACAGGCAAATCTCCTACGAGCAGTACTTC. This sequence encodes CASSGRDRQISYEQYF. The chain recombines TRBV7-2 with TRBJ2-7; 8 bases match TRBD1. Germline V lookup: CDR1 SGHTA, CDR2 FQGNSA. The CDR3 runs 16 residues. V shed 5 bases, J shed 0 bases, and the junction held 9 bases outside the gene matches.

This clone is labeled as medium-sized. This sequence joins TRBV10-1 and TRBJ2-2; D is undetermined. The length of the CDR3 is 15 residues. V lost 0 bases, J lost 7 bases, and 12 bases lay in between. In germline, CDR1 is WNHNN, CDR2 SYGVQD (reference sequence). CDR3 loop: CASSESTGGIGELFF. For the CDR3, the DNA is TGCGCCAGCAGTGAGTCGACTGGTGGTATCGGGGAGCTGTTTTTT.

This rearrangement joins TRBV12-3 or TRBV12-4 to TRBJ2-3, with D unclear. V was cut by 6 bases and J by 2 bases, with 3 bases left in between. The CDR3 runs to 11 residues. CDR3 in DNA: TGTGCCAGCAGGGACACAGATACGCAGTATTTT. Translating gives CASRDTDTQYF.

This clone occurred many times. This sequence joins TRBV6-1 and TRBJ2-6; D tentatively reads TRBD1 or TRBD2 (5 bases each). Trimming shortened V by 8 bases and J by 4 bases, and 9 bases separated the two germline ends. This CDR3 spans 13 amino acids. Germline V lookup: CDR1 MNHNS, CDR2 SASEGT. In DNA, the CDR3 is TGTGCCAGCCGGGGCGTGGGGGCCAACGTCCTGACTTTC. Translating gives CASRGVGANVLTF.

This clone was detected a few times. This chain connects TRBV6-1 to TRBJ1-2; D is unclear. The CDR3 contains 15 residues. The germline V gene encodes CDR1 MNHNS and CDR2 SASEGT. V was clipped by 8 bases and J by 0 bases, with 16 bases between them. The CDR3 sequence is CASRSGGLANYGYTF. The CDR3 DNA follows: TGTGCCAGCCGTTCAGGTGGGCTGGCTAACTATGGCTACACCTTC.

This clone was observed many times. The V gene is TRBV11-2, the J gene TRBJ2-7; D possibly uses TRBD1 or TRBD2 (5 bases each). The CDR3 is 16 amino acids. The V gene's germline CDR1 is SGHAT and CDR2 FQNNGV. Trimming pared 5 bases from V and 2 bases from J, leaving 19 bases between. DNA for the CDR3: TGTGCCAGCAGCCTCGCCGTCGGGGACGGAACCTACGAGCAGTACTTC. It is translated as CASSLAVGDGTYEQYF.

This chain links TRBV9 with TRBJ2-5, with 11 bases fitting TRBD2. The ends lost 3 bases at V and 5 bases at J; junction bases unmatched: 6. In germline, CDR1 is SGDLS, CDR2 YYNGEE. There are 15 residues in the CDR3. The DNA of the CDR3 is TGTGCCAGCAGCGGGGATAGCGGGGGGGCGGAGACCCAGTACTTC. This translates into CASSGDSGGAETQYF.

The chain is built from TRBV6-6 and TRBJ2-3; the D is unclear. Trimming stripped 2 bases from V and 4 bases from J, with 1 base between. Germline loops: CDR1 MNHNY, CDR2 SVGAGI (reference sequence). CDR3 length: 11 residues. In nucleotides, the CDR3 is TGTGCCAGCAGTTACGCAGATACGCAGTATTTT. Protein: CASSYADTQYF.

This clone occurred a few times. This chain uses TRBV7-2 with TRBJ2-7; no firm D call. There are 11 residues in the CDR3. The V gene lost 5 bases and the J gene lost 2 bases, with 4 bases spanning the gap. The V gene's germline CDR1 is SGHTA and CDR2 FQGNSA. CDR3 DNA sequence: TGTGCCAGCAGCGTTACCTACGAGCAGTACTTC. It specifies CASSVTYEQYF.

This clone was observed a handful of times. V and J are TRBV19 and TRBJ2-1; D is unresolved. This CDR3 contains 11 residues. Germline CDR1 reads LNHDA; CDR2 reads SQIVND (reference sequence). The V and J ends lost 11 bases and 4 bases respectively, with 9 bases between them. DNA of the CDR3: TGTGCCTCTGGCGGATACAATGAGCAGTTCTTC. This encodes CASGGYNEQFF.

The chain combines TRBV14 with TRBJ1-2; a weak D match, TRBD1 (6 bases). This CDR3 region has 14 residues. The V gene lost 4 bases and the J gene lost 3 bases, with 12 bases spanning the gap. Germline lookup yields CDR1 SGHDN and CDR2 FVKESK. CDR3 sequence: CASSRLTGDYGYTF. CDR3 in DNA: TGTGCCAGCAGCCGACTGACAGGCGACTATGGCTACACCTTC.

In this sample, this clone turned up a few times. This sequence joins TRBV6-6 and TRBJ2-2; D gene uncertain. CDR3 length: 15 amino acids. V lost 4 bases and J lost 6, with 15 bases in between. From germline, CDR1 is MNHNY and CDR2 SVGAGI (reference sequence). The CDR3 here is CASSLLETGPGELFF. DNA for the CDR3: TGTGCCAGCAGTTTACTCGAGACCGGGCCCGGGGAGCTGTTTTTT.